Included here is one TCR beta chain sequence, with context. Its antigen is not known. Clones were read by immunoSEQ multiplex PCR, and TCRdb kept only the in-frame ones, dropping some. The sample shows 2 million to 2.5 million clones, 85% to 95% of them seen only once. The sample comes from a study of shared clonotypes between healthy human individuals. Background on the study: Donors were two women and three men aged 18 to 49.

The study, taken as a whole, reports: Sequencing depth was expected to affect clonotype sharing among donors. Rarefaction curves obtained for sorted subsets showed sequencing incomplete despite large depth.

A CD45RA-negative memory subset and a CD45RA+ naive subset were separated from the CD4+ cells. The V and J ends lost 2 bases and 2 bases respectively, with 9 bases between them. The CDR3 length is 14 residues. Germline CDR1 reads MDHEN; CDR2 reads SYDVKM. The chain links TRBV28 to TRBJ1-2, with a weak D call TRBD1 (5 bases). Input material: naive CD4+ T cells sorted from blood. Described subset: CD45RA+ positively selected. The TCR originated in a man between 18 and 35 years old in good health. The CDR3 DNA reads TGTGCCAGCAGTTTAACGACAGTCAACTATGGCTACACCTTC. Protein sequence: CASSLTTVNYGYTF.